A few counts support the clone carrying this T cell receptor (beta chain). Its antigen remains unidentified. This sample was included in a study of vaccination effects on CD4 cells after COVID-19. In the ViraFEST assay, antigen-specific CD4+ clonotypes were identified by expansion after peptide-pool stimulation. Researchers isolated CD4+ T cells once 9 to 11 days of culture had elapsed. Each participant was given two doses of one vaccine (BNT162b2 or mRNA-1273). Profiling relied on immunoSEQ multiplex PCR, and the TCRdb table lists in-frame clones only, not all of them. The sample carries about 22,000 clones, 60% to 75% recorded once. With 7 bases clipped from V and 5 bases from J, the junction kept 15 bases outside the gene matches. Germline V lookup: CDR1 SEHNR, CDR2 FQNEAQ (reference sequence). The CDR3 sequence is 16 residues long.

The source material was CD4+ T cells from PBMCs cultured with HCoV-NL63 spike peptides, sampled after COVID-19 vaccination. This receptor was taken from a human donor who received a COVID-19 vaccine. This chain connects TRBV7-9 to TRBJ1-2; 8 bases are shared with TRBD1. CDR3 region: CASTREKAGGGYGYTF. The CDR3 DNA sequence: TGTGCCAGCACCAGAGAAAAGGCAGGGGGCGGATATGGCTACACCTTC.